The 17 T cell receptor beta chains below were found in one sample sequenced in a study of T cells after yellow fever vaccination (dated by TCRdb to the late 2010s). The treatment or condition label corresponds to: live attenuated yellow fever vaccine strain. The method was 5' RACE. The data were produced on an Illumina NovaSeq 6000. TCRdb reprocessing: public reads trimmed at Q25 with fastp, clones called with MiXCR, in-frame beta chains kept. Entries are consolidated by CDR3 protein sequence, retaining the most common genes and DNA. Counted in this sample were about 300,000 distinct CDR3 sequences; less than 9.5% of them appeared once. The ten most abundant clones make up about 3% of the sample. This material consisted of CD4+ T cells sorted from PBMCs, taken 5 days after the yellow fever booster vaccination. The receptor source for this set is a man between 18 and 35 years old who received the YFV17D yellow fever vaccine.

The chain employs TRBV3-1 and TRBJ2-7; 14 bases map to TRBD2. J was trimmed by 6 bases and V by 4 bases; bases with no gene match: 5. Germline CDR1 and CDR2: LGHDT and YNNKEL (reference sequence). CDR3 length equals 15 residues. For the CDR3, the DNA is TGTGCCAGCAGCCTCGGACTAGCGGGGGGAGCCGAGCAGTACTTC. As protein: CASSLGLAGGAEQYF.

The genes are TRBV6-6 and TRBJ1-5; no firm D call. The CDR3 is 13 amino acids. V lost 7 bases, J lost 7 bases, and 14 bases lay in between. Germline V gene data show CDR1 as MNHNY and CDR2 as SVGAGI (reference sequence). CDR3 sequence (DNA): TGTGCCAGCAACTCGGCAGCGGTCCAGCCCCAGCATTTT. The encoded protein is CASNSAAVQPQHF.

This clonotype has only a few counts. The chain combines TRBV10-3 with TRBJ2-1, with TRBD2 matching 11 bases. With V trimmed by 1 base and J by 9 bases, 8 bases remained unmatched. Germline loops: CDR1 ENHRY, CDR2 SYGVKD. The CDR3 runs to 16 residues. The CDR3 nucleotides are TGTGCCATCAGTGAGTTGCCTAGCGGGGGGTTCCGTGAGCAGTTCTTC. Translating gives CAISELPSGGFREQFF.

In this sample, this clonotype turned up many times. V usage is TRBV6-5 and J usage is TRBJ2-7, with D perhaps TRBD2 (6 bases). V was shortened by 6 bases and J by 5 bases, with 23 bases between the two germline ends. Germline-derived CDR1 and CDR2 are MNHEY and SVGAGI. This CDR3 region has 16 residues. CDR3 nucleotide sequence: TGTGCCAGCAGATCCCTTTCGGGACTCAGACCCCACGAGCAGTACTTC. Its protein product is CASRSLSGLRPHEQYF.

The sample holds a few counts of this clonotype. DNA for the CDR3: TGTGCCAGCAACTCCAGGGAGAGAGAGACCCAGTACTTC. It encodes CASNSRERETQYF. The chain has TRBV7-2 and TRBJ2-5; D is tentatively TRBD1 or TRBD2 (5 bases each). Germline CDR1 SGHTA, CDR2 FQGNSA. The V end was cut by 7 bases, the J end by 4 bases, with 13 bases between. This CDR3 spans 13 amino acids.

This chain links TRBV11-1 with TRBJ2-1; TRBD2 might be the D (7 bases). V was pared by 5 bases and J by 5 bases, with 22 bases between. The CDR3 consists of 17 residues. From germline, CDR1 is SGHAT and CDR2 FQDESV (reference sequence). The CDR3: CASSRSPGGPTHNEQFF. The CDR3 region has the DNA TGTGCCAGCAGCCGTTCCCCCGGGGGGCCAACTCACAATGAGCAGTTCTTC.

This clonotype has more than one count but fewer than ten. This chain uses TRBV19 with TRBJ1-5; 9 nucleotides line up with TRBD1. This CDR3 has 16 residues. V lost 4 bases to trimming and J lost 0 bases; unmatched junction nucleotides: 4. In germline, CDR1 is LNHDA, CDR2 SQIVND (reference sequence). CDR3 protein: CASSTTGGFSNQPQHF. CDR3 DNA: TGTGCCAGTAGTACAACAGGGGGCTTTAGCAATCAGCCCCAGCATTTT.

CDR3 protein: CASSLGKTYEQYV. The CDR3 region has the DNA TGTGCCAGCAGTTTAGGAAAAACCTACGAGCAGTACGTC. V usage is TRBV28 and J usage is TRBJ2-7; no clear D. Trimming pared 2 bases from V and 2 bases from J, leaving 7 bases between. Looked up from germline, CDR1 is MDHEN and CDR2 is SYDVKM. This CDR3 comprises 13 residues.

V and J are TRBV2 and TRBJ2-3, with TRBD2 matching 7 bases. Germline V lookup: CDR1 SNHLY, CDR2 FYNNEI. The CDR3 spans 15 residues. V lost 4 bases to trimming and J lost 2 bases; unmatched junction nucleotides: 6. The CDR3 loop is CASSALRGTTDTQYF. CDR3 nucleotides: TGTGCCAGCAGTGCTTTGCGGGGGACCACAGATACGCAGTATTTT.

J is TRBJ1-2 and V is TRBV7-2; 8 bases match TRBD1. The CDR3 has 13 residues. CDR1 and CDR2 (germline): SGHTA, FQGNSA. With 5 bases clipped from V and 13 bases from J, the junction kept 12 bases outside the gene matches. The DNA for the CDR3 is TGTGCCAGCAGCCCGGACAGGGTAAGGCAGATCACCTTC. It translates to CASSPDRVRQITF.

This clonotype was observed a handful of times. This chain links TRBV12-3 or TRBV12-4 with TRBJ2-2; no firm D call. The V and J ends lost 2 bases and 7 bases respectively, with 8 bases between them. The CDR3 contains 13 residues. The CDR3 here is CASSLHLSGELFF. Here the CDR3 DNA reads TGTGCCAGCAGTTTACATTTGAGCGGGGAGCTGTTTTTT.

This clonotype showed up just a few times. V and J are TRBV5-1 and TRBJ1-2; D uncertain. The CDR3 contains 12 residues. Germline V gene sequence: CDR1 SGHRS, CDR2 YFSETQ. V lost 4 bases, J lost 7 bases, and 11 bases lay in between. The CDR3 here is CASSERERGYTF. The DNA of the CDR3 is TGCGCCAGCAGCGAGCGGGAGCGTGGCTACACCTTC.

A note on this clonotype: One end of the junction fails to match germline, which may point to a read error. The genes are TRBV12-3 or TRBV12-4 and TRBJ1-1; TRBD1 agrees at 7 bases. This CDR3 has 11 amino acids. As DNA, the CDR3 is TGTGCCAGCAGTCTTGACAGGGAGGTTCGCTTT. It encodes CASSLDREVRF.

This clonotype was found a few times. The chain links TRBV4-2 to TRBJ2-1, with 11 bases matching TRBD2. CDR3 length: 15 amino acids. Germline trimming cut 4 bases from V and 6 bases from J; bases unmatched to any gene: 5. Germline loops: CDR1 LGHNA, CDR2 YNFKEQ. DNA of the CDR3: TGTGCCAGCAGCCCGATTAGCGGGGGGGCCAATGAGCAGTTCTTC. Translation: CASSPISGGANEQFF.

The chain employs TRBV12-3 or TRBV12-4 and TRBJ2-7; D possibly corresponds to TRBD1 (6 bases). The CDR3 loop spans 13 amino acids. Trimming took 5 bases from V and 1 from J, leaving 9 bases between them. CDR3 in amino acids: CASSAQGSYEQYF. DNA of the CDR3: TGTGCCAGCAGTGCCCAGGGGTCCTACGAGCAGTACTTC.

The genes are TRBV7-6 and TRBJ2-1; 11 bases agree with TRBD1. The CDR3 consists of 16 residues. Germline values: CDR1 SGHVS, CDR2 FNYEAQ. V trimming: 5 bases; J trimming: 8 bases; junction bases outside the gene matches: 11. The CDR3 sequence is CASSLPPGTGGHEQFF. In DNA, the CDR3 is TGTGCCAGCAGCCTCCCCCCCGGGACAGGGGGACATGAGCAGTTCTTC.

This clonotype was picked up a small number of times. The CDR3 loop is CASSPLQVSGNTIYF. The CDR3 nucleotides are TGTGCCAGCTCACCCCTACAGGTCTCTGGAAACACCATATATTTT. The rearrangement uses TRBV18 and TRBJ1-3; a weak D match, TRBD1 (5 bases). Trimming cost V 3 bases and J 0 bases, with 9 bases left between them. Germline CDR1 is KGHSH and CDR2 is LQKENI. CDR3 length: 15 residues.